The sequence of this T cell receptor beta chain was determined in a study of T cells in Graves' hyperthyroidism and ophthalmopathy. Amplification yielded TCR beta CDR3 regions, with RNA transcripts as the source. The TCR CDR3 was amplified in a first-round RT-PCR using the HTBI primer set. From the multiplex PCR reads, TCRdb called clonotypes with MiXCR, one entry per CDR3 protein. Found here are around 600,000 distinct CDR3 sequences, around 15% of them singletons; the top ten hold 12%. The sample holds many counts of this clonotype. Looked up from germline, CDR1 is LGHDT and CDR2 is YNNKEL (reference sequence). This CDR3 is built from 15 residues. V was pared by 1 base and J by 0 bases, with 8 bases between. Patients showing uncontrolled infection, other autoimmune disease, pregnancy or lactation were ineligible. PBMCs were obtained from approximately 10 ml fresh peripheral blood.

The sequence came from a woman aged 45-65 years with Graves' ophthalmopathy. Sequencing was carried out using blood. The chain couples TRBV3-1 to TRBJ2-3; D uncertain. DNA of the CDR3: TGTGCCAGCAGCCAAGGAGGCACTAGCACAGATACGCAGTATTTT. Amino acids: CASSQGGTSTDTQYF.